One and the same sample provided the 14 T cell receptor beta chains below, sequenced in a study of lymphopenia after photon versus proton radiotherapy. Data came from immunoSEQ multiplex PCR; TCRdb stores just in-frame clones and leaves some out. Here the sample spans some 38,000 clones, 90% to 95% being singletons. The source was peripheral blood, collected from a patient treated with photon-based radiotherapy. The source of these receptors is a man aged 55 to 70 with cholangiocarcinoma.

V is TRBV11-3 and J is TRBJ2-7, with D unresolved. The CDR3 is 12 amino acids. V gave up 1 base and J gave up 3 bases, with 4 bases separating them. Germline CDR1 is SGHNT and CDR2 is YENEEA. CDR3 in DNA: TGTGCCAGCAGCTTAGCAGACTACGAGCAGTACTTC. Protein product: CASSLADYEQYF.

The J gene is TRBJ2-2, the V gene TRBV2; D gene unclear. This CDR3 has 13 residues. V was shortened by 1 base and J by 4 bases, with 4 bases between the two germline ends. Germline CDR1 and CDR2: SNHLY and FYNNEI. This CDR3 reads CASSEGRTGELFF. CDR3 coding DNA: TGTGCCAGCAGTGAAGGCCGCACCGGGGAGCTGTTTTTT.

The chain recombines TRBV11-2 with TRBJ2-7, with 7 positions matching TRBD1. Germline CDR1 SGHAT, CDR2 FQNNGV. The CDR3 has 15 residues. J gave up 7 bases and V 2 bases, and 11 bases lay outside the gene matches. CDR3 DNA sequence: TGTGCCAGCAGCTTAAGACAGGGAGCCTCTACGGAGCAGTACTTC. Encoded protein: CASSLRQGASTEQYF.

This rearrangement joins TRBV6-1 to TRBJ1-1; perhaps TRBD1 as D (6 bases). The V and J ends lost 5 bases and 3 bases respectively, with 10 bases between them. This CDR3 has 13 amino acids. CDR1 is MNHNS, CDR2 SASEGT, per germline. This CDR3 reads CASSIQGYTEAFF. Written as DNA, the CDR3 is TGTGCCAGCAGTATACAGGGATACACTGAAGCTTTCTTT.

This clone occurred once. CDR3 region: CASSLYLLATNEKLFF. CDR3 DNA: TGTGCCAGCAGTTTATATCTCCTAGCAACTAATGAAAAACTGTTTTTT. The chain has TRBV28 and TRBJ1-4; no firm D call. The CDR3 sequence is 16 residues long. Per germline, CDR1 MDHEN and CDR2 SYDVKM. Trimming left V 1 base short and J 0 bases short, with 9 bases between.

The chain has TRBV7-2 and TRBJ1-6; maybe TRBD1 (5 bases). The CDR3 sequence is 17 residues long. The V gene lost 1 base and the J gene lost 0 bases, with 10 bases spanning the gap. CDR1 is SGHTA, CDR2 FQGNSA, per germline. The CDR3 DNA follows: TGTGCCAGCAGCTTAGGCTCCGGGGGCTCCTATAATTCACCCCTCCACTTT. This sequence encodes CASSLGSGGSYNSPLHF.

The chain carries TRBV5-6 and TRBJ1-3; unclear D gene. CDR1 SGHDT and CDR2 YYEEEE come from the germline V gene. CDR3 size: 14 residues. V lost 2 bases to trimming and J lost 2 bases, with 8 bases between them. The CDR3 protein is CASSLGITGNTIYF. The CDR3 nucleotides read TGTGCCAGCAGCTTAGGGATAACTGGAAACACCATATATTTT.

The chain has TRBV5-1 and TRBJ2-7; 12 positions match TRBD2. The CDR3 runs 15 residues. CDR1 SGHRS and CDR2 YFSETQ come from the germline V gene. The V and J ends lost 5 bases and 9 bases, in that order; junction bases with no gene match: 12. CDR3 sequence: CASRPGTSGFLGQYF. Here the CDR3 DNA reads TGCGCCAGCAGACCCGGGACTAGCGGGTTTCTAGGGCAGTACTTC.

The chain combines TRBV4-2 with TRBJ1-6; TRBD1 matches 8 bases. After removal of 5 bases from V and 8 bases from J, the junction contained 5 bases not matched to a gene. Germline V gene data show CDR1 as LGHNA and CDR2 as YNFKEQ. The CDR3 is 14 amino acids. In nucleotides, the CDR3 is TGTGCCAGCAGCTTGATGACAGGGGATTCACCCCTCCACTTT. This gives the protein CASSLMTGDSPLHF.

CDR3 DNA sequence: TGTGCCAGCAGTTACTCTTATCCGTCGAACACTGAAGCTTTCTTT. Translating gives CASSYSYPSNTEAFF. This chain links TRBV6-5 with TRBJ1-1; D unresolved. Germline CDR1 is MNHEY and CDR2 is SVGAGI. The V end lost 0 bases, the J end lost 1 base, and 9 bases lay between the germline ends. The CDR3 is made up of 15 amino acids.

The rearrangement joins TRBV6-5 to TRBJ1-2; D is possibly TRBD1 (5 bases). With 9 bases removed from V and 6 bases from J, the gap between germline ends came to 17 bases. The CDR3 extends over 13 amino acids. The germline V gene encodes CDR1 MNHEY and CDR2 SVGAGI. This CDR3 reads CASNGGAGDGYTF. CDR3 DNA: TGTGCCAGTAATGGTGGGGCGGGGGATGGCTACACCTTC.

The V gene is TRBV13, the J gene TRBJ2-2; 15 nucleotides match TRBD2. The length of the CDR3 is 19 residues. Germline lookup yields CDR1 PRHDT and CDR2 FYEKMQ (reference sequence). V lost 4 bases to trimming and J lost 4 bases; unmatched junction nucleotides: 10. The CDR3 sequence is CASSSVGLAGGLGTGELFF. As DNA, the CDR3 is TGTGCCAGCAGCTCCGTTGGACTAGCGGGGGGGCTGGGCACCGGGGAGCTGTTTTTT. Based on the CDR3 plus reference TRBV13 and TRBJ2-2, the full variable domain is AAGVIQSPRHLIKEKRETATLKCYPIPRHDTVYWYQQGPGQDPQFLISFYEKMQSDKGSIPDRFSAQQFSDYHSELNMSSLELGDSALYFCASSSVGLAGGLGTGELFFGEGSRLTVL.

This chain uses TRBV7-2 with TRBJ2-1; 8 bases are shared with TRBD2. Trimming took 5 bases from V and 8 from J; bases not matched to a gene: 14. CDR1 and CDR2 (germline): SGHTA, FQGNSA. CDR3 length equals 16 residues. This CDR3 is CASSPMGSGVGYEQFF. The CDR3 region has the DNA TGTGCCAGCAGCCCAATGGGTAGCGGGGTAGGGTATGAGCAGTTCTTC.

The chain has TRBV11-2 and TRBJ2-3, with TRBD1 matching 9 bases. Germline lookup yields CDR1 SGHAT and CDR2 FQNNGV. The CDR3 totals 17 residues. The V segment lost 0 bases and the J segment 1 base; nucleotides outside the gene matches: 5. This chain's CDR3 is CASSLDQTGGGTDTQYF. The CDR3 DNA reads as TGTGCCAGCAGCTTAGATCAGACAGGGGGAGGCACAGATACGCAGTATTTT.